Given below is one T cell receptor beta chain in context. Its specificity is not known. Second-dose schedules of about 4 or about 12 weeks were combined. The data were obtained in a study of T cell responses to AZD1222 COVID-19 vaccine. Assay used: immunoSEQ multiplex PCR; TCRdb lists only in-frame clones, some missing. This sample has around 170,000 clones, with over 90% found just once. The CDR3 is 14 amino acids. Germline V CDR1 and CDR2: SGHRS, YFSETQ. Unmatched junction bases numbered 4, after V lost 3 bases and J lost 2 bases. General observations from the study: All repertoire sampling was performed exclusively after the peak T cell response. Clonal diversity may have been underestimated, and the donors were mostly white British, with more females than males.

The V call is TRBV5-1, the J call TRBJ1-2; TRBD1 matches 7 bases. The receptor was derived from an adult who received the AZD1222 COVID-19 vaccine. The source material was peripheral blood, sampled 28 days after the second AZD1222 dose. In DNA form, the CDR3 reads TGCGCCAGCAGCTCCCCACAGGGGAACTATGGCTACACCTTC. Amino acids: CASSSPQGNYGYTF.